Detailed here is one TCR beta chain. Antigen specificity is unknown. Here immunoSEQ multiplex PCR was the method, and the copy in TCRdb shows in-frame clones only, minus some. The profile covers some 170,000 clones, with roughly 96% appearing a single time and approximately 0.97% taken by the ten largest. This CDR3 has 14 amino acids. Germline V gene lookup returns CDR1 SGHRS and CDR2 YFSETQ. Germline trimming cut 5 bases from V and 1 base from J; bases unmatched to any gene: 4. The data belong to a study of cytomegalovirus exposure and HLA in healthy donors. The study, taken as a whole, reports: High specificity and sensitivity for cytomegalovirus status were reported for the classifier. Rarity held for most TCR sequences, but there were some public TCRs that occurred in many donors. The authors listed about 170 TCR beta chains as cytomegalovirus-associated.

The source is a woman in her late teens or twenties in good health and CMV-seronegative. V and J are TRBV5-1 and TRBJ2-5, with 8 bases aligning to TRBD1. Sequenced input: PBMCs. The CDR3 DNA follows: TGCGCCAGCAGTCCGGGACAGGCCCAAGAGACCCAGTACTTC. Its translation: CASSPGQAQETQYF.